This T cell receptor (beta chain) is drawn from a study of blood T cell repertoires in COVID-19. Study as a whole: Sites across the United States, Italy and Spain contributed samples from acute and convalescent COVID-19. PBMCs, B-cell-depleted T cells, or T cells provided the cDNA or gDNA that made up the material.

The germline V gene encodes CDR1 LNHDA and CDR2 SQIVND (reference sequence). Trimming left V 6 bases short and J 5 bases short, with 10 bases between. This CDR3 has 12 amino acids. The method was immunoSEQ multiplex PCR; TCRdb's version includes in-frame clones alone and lacks a portion of them. The table includes 40,000 or so clones, over 75% detected once. Sequenced sample: peripheral blood. The clonotype originates from a man aged 35 to 55 with active or convalescent COVID-19. The rearrangement joins TRBV19 to TRBJ1-2, with a weak D call TRBD1 (6 bases). The CDR3 region has the DNA TGTGCCAGTAGGGCAGGGGTGTATGGCTACACCTTC. The encoded protein is CASRAGVYGYTF.